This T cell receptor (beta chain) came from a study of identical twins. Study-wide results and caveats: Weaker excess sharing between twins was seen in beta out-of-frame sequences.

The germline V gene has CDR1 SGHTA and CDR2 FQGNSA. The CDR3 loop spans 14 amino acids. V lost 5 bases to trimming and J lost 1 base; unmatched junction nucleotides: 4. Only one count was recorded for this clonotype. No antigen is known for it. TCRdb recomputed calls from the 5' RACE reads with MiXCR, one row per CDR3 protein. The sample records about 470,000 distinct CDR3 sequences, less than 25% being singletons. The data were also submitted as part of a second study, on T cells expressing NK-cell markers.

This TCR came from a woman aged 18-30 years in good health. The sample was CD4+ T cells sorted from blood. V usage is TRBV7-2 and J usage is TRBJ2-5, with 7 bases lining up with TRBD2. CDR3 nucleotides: TGTGCCAGCAGCGAAGCGGGAACCCAAGAGACCCAGTACTTC. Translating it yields CASSEAGTQETQYF.